A selection of T cell receptor beta chains follows, all from one sample in a study of blood T cell repertoires in COVID-19. Sequenced by immunoSEQ multiplex PCR; TCRdb stores in-frame clones only, minus some. Seen here are tens of thousands of clones, over 80% observed once, and the top ten hold around 15%. Sequencing used peripheral blood. The origin of the receptors is a woman older than 75 with acute or convalescent COVID-19. Both conserved end residues are part of each CDR3. D genes are given only for firm matches. Size tells how often a clone was seen (once, few, many) or the class of an expanded clone, and some rows leave it out.

d_call	v_call	j_call	clone_size	cdr3_aa	cdr3_nt
TRBD2	TRBV19	TRBJ2-1	-	CASSMGSGRGNEQFF	TGTGCCAGTAGTATGGGAAGCGGGAGGGGCAATGAGCAGTTCTTC
TRBD2	TRBV19	TRBJ2-1	-	CASRPSGTYNEQFF	TGTGCCAGTAGACCTAGCGGGACGTACAATGAGCAGTTCTTC
-	TRBV29-1	TRBJ2-7	-	CSVATVYEQYF	TGCAGCGTTGCCACAGTTTACGAGCAGTACTTC
-	TRBV28	TRBJ1-4	few	CASSLQGGTNEKLFF	TGTGCCAGCAGTTTGCAGGGAGGGACTAATGAAAAACTGTTTTTT
-	TRBV5-1	TRBJ2-2	-	CASSLWQGAGELFF	TGCGCCAGCAGCTTGTGGCAGGGCGCCGGGGAGCTGTTTTTT
-	TRBV10-2	TRBJ2-7	-	CASSELNYEQYF	TGCGCCAGCAGTGAGTTAAACTACGAGCAGTACTTC
-	TRBV15	TRBJ2-3	-	CATQGGGMSTDTQYF	TGTGCCACTCAGGGCGGCGGTATGAGCACAGATACGCAGTATTTT
-	TRBV18	TRBJ1-3	many	CASSPLVAIPGNTIYF	TGTGCCAGCTCACCACTGGTTGCGATCCCTGGAAACACCATATATTTT
-	TRBV28	TRBJ2-7	-	CASSPGGTGPYEQYF	TGTGCCAGCAGTCCCGGGGGTACCGGCCCCTACGAGCAGTACTTC
TRBD2	TRBV3-1/TRBV3-2	TRBJ2-1	-	CASSQASGRGGYEQFF	TGTGCCAGCAGCCAAGCGTCCGGGAGGGGCGGGTATGAGCAGTTCTTC
-	TRBV15	TRBJ2-3	-	CATSRDGRTDTQYF	TGTGCCACCAGCAGAGATGGGCGCACAGATACGCAGTATTTT
TRBD2	TRBV7-3	TRBJ2-3	few	CASSAVAGGSTDTQYF	TGTGCCAGCAGCGCGGTAGCGGGAGGGAGCACAGATACGCAGTATTTT
-	TRBV11-1	TRBJ2-7	-	CASSLALQRTYEQYF	TGTGCCAGCAGCTTAGCGCTTCAGCGGACCTACGAGCAGTACTTC
-	TRBV19	TRBJ2-7	-	CASNRTLLSRYEQYF	TGTGCCAGTAACAGGACACTACTCTCCCGCTACGAGCAGTACTTC
-	TRBV5-1	TRBJ1-5	-	CASSLAGSAGQPQHF	TGCGCCAGCAGCTTGGCTGGCTCCGCGGGTCAGCCCCAGCATTTT
-	TRBV7-8	TRBJ1-4	-	CASSNVQGSTNEKLFF	TGTGCCAGCAGCAATGTCCAGGGGTCAACTAATGAAAAACTGTTTTTT
-	TRBV6-1	TRBJ1-1	-	CASSENKRFEAFF	TGTGCCAGCAGTGAAAATAAGAGGTTTGAAGCTTTCTTT
TRBD1	TRBV4-3	TRBJ1-6	-	CASSQGRQGNNSPLHF	TGCGCCAGCAGCCAGGGCCGACAGGGAAACAATTCACCCCTCCACTTT
-	TRBV12-5	TRBJ1-1	-	CASGSPEDYTEAFF	TGTGCTAGTGGTTCGCCCGAGGATTACACTGAAGCTTTCTTT
-	TRBV6-2/TRBV6-3	TRBJ2-7	-	CASSPRLGWNNEQYF	TGTGCCAGCAGTCCCCGACTAGGTTGGAACAACGAGCAGTACTTC
TRBD1	TRBV3-1/TRBV3-2	TRBJ1-6	-	CASSPRSTGESPLHF	TGTGCCAGCAGCCCGAGATCGACAGGGGAATCACCCCTCCACTTT
TRBD2	TRBV19	TRBJ2-7	-	CASSGRGRAYEQYF	TGTGCCAGTAGTGGGCGCGGGAGGGCCTACGAGCAGTACTTC
TRBD2	TRBV19	TRBJ2-2	-	CASNLRLAGKNTGELFF	TGTGCCAGTAACCTCCGACTAGCGGGAAAGAACACCGGGGAGCTGTTTTTT
-	TRBV7-3	TRBJ2-7	-	CASSFVGVSDEQYF	TGTGCCAGCAGCTTTGTCGGGGTTTCAGACGAGCAGTACTTC
TRBD1	TRBV19	TRBJ1-2	-	CASSIVPGQGRNYGYTF	TGTGCCAGTAGTATAGTACCGGGACAGGGGCGAAACTATGGCTACACCTTC
-	TRBV28	TRBJ2-3	-	CASSLGEWGAVTDTQYF	TGTGCCAGCAGTTTAGGGGAATGGGGAGCCGTCACAGATACGCAGTATTTT
TRBD1	TRBV28	TRBJ2-5	-	CASSLTGGAETQYF	TGTGCCAGCAGTTTAACAGGGGGCGCAGAGACCCAGTACTTC
-	TRBV10-2	TRBJ2-7	-	CASSPRANFHEQYF	TGCGCCAGCTCCCCTCGAGCCAATTTCCACGAGCAGTACTTC
TRBD1	TRBV19	TRBJ2-3	once	CASSHGTGRTDTQYF	TGTGCCAGTAGTCACGGGACAGGGCGCACAGATACGCAGTATTTT
TRBD2	TRBV25-1	TRBJ2-3	-	CASSPLVAGQDTQYF	TGTGCCAGCAGTCCCCTCGTAGCGGGGCAAGATACGCAGTATTTT
-	TRBV11-2	TRBJ2-3	-	CASSSGGGTSGTDTQYF	TGTGCCAGCAGCTCGGGAGGGGGCACGTCGGGCACAGATACGCAGTATTTT
-	TRBV28	TRBJ2-1	-	CASSFGGAAYNEQFF	TGTGCCAGCAGTTTCGGGGGAGCGGCCTACAATGAGCAGTTCTTC
TRBD2	TRBV19	TRBJ2-5	-	CASSASPGGPGETQYF	TGTGCCAGTAGTGCCTCACCGGGAGGTCCCGGTGAGACCCAGTACTTC